This T cell receptor (beta chain) was captured in a study of T cell responses to AZD1222 COVID-19 vaccine. Only in-frame clones appear in the TCRdb table, and some are missing; sequencing was by immunoSEQ multiplex PCR. The sample has some 120,000 clones; 90% are singletons. V trimming: 6 bases; J trimming: 7 bases; junction bases outside the gene matches: 9. This CDR3 spans 14 amino acids. CDR1 is MNHEY and CDR2 is SVGEGT in the germline V gene. The TCR sequence derives from an adult in good health. Material: peripheral blood, obtained on day 0 of AZD1222 vaccination. This chain links TRBV6-2 or TRBV6-3 with TRBJ1-5; 7 bases fit TRBD1. CDR3 coding DNA: TGTGCCAGCAGCAACGACAGGGTTTACCAGCCCCAGCATTTT. Residues: CASSNDRVYQPQHF.